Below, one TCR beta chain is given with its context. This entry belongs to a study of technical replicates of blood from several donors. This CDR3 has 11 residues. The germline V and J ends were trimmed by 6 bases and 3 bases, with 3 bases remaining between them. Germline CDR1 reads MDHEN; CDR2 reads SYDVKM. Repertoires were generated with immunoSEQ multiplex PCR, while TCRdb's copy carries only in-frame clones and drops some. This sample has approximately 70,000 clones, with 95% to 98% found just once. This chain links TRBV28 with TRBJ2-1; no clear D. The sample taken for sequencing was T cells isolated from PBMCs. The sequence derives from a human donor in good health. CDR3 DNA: TGTGCCAGCAGCAGCTACAATGAGCAGTTCTTC. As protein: CASSSYNEQFF.